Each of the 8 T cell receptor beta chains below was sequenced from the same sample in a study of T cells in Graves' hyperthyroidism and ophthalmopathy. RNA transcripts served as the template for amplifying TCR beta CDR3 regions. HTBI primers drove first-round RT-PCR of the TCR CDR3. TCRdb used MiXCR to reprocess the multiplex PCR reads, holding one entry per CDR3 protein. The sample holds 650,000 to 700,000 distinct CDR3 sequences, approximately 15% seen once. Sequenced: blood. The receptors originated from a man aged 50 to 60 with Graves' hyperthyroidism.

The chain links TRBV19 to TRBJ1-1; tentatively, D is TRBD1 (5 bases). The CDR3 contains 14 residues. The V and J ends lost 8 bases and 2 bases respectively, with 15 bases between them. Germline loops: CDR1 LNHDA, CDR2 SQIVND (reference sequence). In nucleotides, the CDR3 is TGTGCCAGTCAGGGCAGGGAGGTTAACACTGAAGCTTTCTTT. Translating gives CASQGREVNTEAFF.

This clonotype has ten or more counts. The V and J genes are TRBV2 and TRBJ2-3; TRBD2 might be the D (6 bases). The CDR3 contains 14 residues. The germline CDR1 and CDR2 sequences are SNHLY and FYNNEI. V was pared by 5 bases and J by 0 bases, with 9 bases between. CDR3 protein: CASSWGTSTDTQYF. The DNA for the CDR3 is TGTGCCAGCAGTTGGGGGACTAGCACAGATACGCAGTATTTT.

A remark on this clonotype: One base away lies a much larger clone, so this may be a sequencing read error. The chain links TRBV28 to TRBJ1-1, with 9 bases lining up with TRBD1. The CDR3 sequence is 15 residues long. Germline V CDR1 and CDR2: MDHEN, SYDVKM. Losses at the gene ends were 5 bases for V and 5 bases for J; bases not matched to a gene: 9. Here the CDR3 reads CASSPTGGALTEAFF. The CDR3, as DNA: TGTGCCAGCAGTCCCACAGGGGGCGCGTTAACTGAAGCTTTCTTT.

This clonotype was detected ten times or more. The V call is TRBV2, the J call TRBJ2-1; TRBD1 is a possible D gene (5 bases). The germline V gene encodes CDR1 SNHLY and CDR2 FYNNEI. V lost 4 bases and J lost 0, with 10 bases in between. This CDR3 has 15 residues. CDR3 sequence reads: CASSVDSSSYNEQFF. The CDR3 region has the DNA TGTGCCAGCAGTGTAGACAGCAGCTCCTACAATGAGCAGTTCTTC.

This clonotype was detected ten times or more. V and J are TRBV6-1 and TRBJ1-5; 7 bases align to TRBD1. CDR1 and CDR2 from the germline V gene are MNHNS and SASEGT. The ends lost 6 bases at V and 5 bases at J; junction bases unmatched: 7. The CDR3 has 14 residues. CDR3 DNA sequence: TGTGCCAGCAGGCCGGGACAGAGACATCAGCCCCAGCATTTT. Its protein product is CASRPGQRHQPQHF.

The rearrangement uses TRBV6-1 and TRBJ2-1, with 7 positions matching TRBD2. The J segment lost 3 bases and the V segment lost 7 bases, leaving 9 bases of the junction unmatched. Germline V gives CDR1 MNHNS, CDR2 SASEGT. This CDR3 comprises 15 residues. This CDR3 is CASIPGTNVYNEQFF. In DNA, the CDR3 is TGTGCCAGCATTCCCGGGACTAACGTCTACAATGAGCAGTTCTTC.

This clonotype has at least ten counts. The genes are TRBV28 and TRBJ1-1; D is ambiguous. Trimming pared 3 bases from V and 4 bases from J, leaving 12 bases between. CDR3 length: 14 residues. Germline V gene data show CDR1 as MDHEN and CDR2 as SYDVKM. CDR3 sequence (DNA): TGTGCCAGCAGTTTCCCGGGGTTCGTCACTGAAGCTTTCTTT. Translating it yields CASSFPGFVTEAFF.

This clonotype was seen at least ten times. The CDR3 nucleotides are TGTGCCAGCAGTGGGGTGGAGACCATCTCCTACAATGAGCAGTTCTTC. Translating gives CASSGVETISYNEQFF. The chain is built from TRBV2 and TRBJ2-1; the D is unclear. The CDR3 consists of 16 residues. Germline loops: CDR1 SNHLY, CDR2 FYNNEI. Deletions cut 4 bases from V and 0 bases from J, with 13 bases between.